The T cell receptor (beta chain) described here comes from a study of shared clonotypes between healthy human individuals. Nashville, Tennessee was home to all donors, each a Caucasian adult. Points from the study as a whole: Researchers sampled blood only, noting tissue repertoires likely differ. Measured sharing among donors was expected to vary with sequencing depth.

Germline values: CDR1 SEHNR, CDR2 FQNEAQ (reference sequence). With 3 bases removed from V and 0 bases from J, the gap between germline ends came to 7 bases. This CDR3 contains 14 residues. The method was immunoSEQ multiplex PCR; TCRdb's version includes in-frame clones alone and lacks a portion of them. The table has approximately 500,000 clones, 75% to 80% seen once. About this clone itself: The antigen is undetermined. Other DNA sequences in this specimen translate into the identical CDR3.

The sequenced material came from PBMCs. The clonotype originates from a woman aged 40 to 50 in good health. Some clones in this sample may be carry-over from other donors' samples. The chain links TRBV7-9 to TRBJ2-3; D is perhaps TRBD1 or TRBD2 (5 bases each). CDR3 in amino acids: CASSLGRSTDTQYF. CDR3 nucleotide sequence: TGTGCCAGCAGCTTGGGACGGAGCACAGATACGCAGTATTTT.